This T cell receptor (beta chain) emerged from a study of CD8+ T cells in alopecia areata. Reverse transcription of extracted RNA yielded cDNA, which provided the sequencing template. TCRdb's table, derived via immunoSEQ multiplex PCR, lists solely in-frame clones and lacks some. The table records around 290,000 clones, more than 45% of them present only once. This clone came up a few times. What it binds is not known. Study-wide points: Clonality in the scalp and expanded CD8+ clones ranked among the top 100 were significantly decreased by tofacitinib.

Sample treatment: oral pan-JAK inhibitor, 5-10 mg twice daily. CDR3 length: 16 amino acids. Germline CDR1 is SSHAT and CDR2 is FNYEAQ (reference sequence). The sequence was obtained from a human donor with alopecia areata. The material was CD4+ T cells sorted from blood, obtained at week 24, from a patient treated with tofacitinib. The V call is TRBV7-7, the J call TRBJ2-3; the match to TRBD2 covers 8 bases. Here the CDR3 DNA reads TGTGCTAGCGCACAGTCCGCGGCAGCGGGGGCAGATACGCAGTATTTT. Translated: CASAQSAAAGADTQYF.